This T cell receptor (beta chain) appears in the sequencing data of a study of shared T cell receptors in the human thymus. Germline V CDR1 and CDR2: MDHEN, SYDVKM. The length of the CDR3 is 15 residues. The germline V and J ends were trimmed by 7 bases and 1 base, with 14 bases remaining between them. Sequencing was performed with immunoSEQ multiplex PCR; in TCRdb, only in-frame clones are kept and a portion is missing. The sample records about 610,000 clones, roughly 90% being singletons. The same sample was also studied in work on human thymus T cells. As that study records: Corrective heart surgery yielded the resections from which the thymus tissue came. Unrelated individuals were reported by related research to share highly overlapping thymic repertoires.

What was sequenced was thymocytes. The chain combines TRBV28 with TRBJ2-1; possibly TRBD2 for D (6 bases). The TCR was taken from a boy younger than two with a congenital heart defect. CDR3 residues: CASNRTIFSYNEQFF. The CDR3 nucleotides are TGTGCCAGCAATAGGACTATCTTTTCCTACAATGAGCAGTTCTTC.